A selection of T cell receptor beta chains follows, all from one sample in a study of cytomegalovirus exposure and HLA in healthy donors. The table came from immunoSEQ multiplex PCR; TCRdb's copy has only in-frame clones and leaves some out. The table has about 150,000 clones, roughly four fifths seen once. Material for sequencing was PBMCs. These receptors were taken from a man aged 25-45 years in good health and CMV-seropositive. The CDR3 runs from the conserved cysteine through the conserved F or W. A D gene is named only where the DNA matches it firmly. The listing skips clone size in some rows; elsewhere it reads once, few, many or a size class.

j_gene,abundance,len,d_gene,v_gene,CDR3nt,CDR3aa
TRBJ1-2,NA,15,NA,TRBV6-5,TGTGCCAGCAGTTACGGTGGAGTGGGTTTCTATGGCTACACCTTC,CASSYGGVGFYGYTF
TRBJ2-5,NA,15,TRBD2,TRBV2,TGTGCCAGCAGTGAAACGGGGGGGCGACAGCTACTCTCTTACTTC,CASSETGGRQLLSYF
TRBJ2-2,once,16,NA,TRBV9,TGTGCCAGCAGCCCCGAGTCAGGGCAGGGCAACGGGGAGCTGTTTTTT,CASSPESGQGNGELFF
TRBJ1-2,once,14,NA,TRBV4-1,TGCGCCAGCAGCCAAGAACCGGGTACCTATGGCTACACCTTC,CASSQEPGTYGYTF
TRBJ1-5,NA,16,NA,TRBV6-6,TGTGCCAGCAGTTACTCGAAGGCCAGGGGAAGTCAGCCCCAGCATTTT,CASSYSKARGSQPQHF
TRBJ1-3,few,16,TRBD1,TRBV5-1,TGCGCCAGCAGCTTGGTCGGACAGGGGTCTGGAAACACCATATATTTT,CASSLVGQGSGNTIYF
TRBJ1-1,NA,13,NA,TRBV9,TGTGCCAGCAGCGTAGGGAGTAACACTGAAGCTTTCTTT,CASSVGSNTEAFF
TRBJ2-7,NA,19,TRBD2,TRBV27,TGTGCCAGCAGTTTAGTTTCCCGTGCTAGCGGGACTCTCGCTACGACGCAGTACTTC,CASSLVSRASGTLATTQYF
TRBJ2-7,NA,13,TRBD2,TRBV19,TGTGCCAGTACCCCAGCGGGGGGATACGAGCAGTACTTC,CASTPAGGYEQYF
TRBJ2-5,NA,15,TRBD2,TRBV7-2,TGTGCCAGCAGCTTTAGAGCGGGAGCGGGGGAGACCCAGTACTTC,CASSFRAGAGETQYF
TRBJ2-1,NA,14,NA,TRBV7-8,TGTGCCAGCAGCATCACCACTAGAGGTAATGAGCAGTTCTTC,CASSITTRGNEQFF
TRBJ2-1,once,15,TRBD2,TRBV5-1,TGCGCCAGCAGCTTGGTAGCGGGAGCTTACAATGAGCAGTTCTTC,CASSLVAGAYNEQFF
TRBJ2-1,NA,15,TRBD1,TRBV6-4,TGTGCCAGCAGGGAGGACAGGGGGGCCTACAATGAGCAGTTCTTC,CASREDRGAYNEQFF
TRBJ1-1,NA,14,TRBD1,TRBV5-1,TGCGCCAGCAGCCACACACAGGGGAGCACTGAAGCTTTCTTT,CASSHTQGSTEAFF
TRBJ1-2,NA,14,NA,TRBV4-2,TGTGCCAGCAGCCAAGATCAGGGAACGAGAGGCTACACCTTC,CASSQDQGTRGYTF
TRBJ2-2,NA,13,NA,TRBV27,TGTGCCAGCAGTACTTGGAACACCGGGGAGCTGTTTTTT,CASSTWNTGELFF
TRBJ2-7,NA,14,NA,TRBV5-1,TGCGCCAGCAGCTCCGGACAGAGCTCCTACGAGCAGTACTTC,CASSSGQSSYEQYF
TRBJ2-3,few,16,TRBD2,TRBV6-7,TGTGCCAGCAGTTACCTCAGCGGGAGAGCTACAGATACGCAGTATTTT,CASSYLSGRATDTQYF
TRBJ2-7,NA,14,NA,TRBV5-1,TGCGCCAGCAGCACGGGGGACGGATCCTACGAGCAGTACTTC,CASSTGDGSYEQYF
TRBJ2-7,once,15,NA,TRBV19,TGTGCCAGTAGTGTTTGGACACAGAGCTCCTACGAGCAGTACTTC,CASSVWTQSSYEQYF
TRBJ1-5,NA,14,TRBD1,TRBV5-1,TGCGCCAGCAGCAGGACAGGGCTAGGGCAGCCCCAGCATTTT,CASSRTGLGQPQHF
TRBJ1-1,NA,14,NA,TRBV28,TGTGCCAGCAGTTTAGGCCAGGTAGTAACTGAAGCTTTCTTT,CASSLGQVVTEAFF
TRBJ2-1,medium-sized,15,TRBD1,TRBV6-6,TGTGCCAGCAATCAACAGGGGGATCCCTACAATGAGCAGTTCTTC,CASNQQGDPYNEQFF
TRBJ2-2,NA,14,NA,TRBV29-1,TGCAGCGTTGGCCAGGGGGGTGGCACCGGGGAGCTGTTTTTT,CSVGQGGGTGELFF
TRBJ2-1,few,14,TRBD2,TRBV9,TGTGCCAGCAGTGGGACTAGCGGGGGGTCTGAGCAGTTCTTC,CASSGTSGGSEQFF
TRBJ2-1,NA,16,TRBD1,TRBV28,TGTGCCAGCAGCACCCGGGTAGGGGGCGCCCCGGGTGAGCAGTTCTTC,CASSTRVGGAPGEQFF
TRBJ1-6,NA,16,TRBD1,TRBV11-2,TGTGCCAGCAGCTGGACAGGGGGCTCCTATAATTCACCCCTCCACTTT,CASSWTGGSYNSPLHF
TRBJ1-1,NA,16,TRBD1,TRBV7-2,TGTGCCAGCAGTCAGGGACAGGCCGTAGGCGGCACTGAAGCTTTCTTT,CASSQGQAVGGTEAFF
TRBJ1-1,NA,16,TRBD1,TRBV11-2,TGTGCCAGCAGCTTAGGACAGGGACAGCTGAACACTGAAGCTTTCTTT,CASSLGQGQLNTEAFF
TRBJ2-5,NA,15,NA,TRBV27,TGTGCCAGCAGTCTGGAGGGAAGGGTTCGAGAGACCCAGTACTTC,CASSLEGRVRETQYF
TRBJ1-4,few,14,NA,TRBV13,TGTGCCAGCAGCCAACGACAGGACGTAGAAAAACTGTTTTTT,CASSQRQDVEKLFF
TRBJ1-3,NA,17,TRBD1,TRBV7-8,TGTGCCAGCAGCCCAGGACAGGGGGCGGTCGGCGGGAACACCATATATTTT,CASSPGQGAVGGNTIYF
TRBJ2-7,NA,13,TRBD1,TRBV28,TGTGCCAGCATCCGGGACAGGGACGTCGAGCAGTACTTC,CASIRDRDVEQYF
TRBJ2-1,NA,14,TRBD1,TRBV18,TGTGCCAGCTCACCAAGCAGGGGGCTGAATGAGCAGTTCTTC,CASSPSRGLNEQFF
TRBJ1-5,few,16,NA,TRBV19,TGTGCCAGTAGTATCCTTGGTACGAGTATCAATCAGCCCCAGCATTTT,CASSILGTSINQPQHF
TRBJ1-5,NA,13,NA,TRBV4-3,TGCGCCAGCAGCCGACAAACCAATCAGCCCCAGCATTTT,CASSRQTNQPQHF
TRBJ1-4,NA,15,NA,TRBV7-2,TGTGCCAGCAGCTTAACCCGGTCCACTAATGAAAAACTGTTTTTT,CASSLTRSTNEKLFF
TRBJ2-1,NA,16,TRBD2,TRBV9,TGTGCCAGCAGCGCAATCTCAGGACTAGCCTACAATGAGCAGTTCTTC,CASSAISGLAYNEQFF
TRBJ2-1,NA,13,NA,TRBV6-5,TGTGCCAGCAGTTATCACAGGGACAATGAGCAGTTCTTC,CASSYHRDNEQFF
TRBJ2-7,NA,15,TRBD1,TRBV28,TGTGCCAGCGGCACAGGGGCGGCCGTCAGAAAAGAGCAGTACTTC,CASGTGAAVRKEQYF
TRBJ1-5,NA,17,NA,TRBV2,TGTGCCAGCAGTGATATAAAGACTTCAGATAGCAATCAGCCCCAGCATTTT,CASSDIKTSDSNQPQHF
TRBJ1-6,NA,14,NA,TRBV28,TGTGCCAGCAGTTTATGGGGGGCCAATTCACCCCTCCACTTT,CASSLWGANSPLHF
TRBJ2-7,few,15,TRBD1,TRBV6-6,TGTGCCAGCAGTCGACCCAAGGACAGGGGAGGCGAGCAGTACTTC,CASSRPKDRGGEQYF
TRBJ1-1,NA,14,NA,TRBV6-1,TGTGCCAGCAGACCTAGACCGTTTAACACTGAAGCTTTCTTT,CASRPRPFNTEAFF
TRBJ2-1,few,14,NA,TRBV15,TGTGCCACCAGCAAAGTCAGCTCCTACAATGAGCAGTTCTTC,CATSKVSSYNEQFF
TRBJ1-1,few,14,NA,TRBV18,TGTGCCAGCTCACCAACGACAATGGCCACTGAAGCTTTCTTT,CASSPTTMATEAFF
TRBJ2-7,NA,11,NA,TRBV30,TGTGCCTGGAGTGTAGGAGGACGGCAGTACTTC,CAWSVGGRQYF
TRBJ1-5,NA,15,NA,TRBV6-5,TGTGCCAGCAGTTATCGGGAGACGGTAAATCAGCCCCAGCATTTT,CASSYRETVNQPQHF
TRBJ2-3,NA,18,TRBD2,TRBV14,TGTGCCAGCAGCCATCTCGGACTAGCGGGAGGGCCGACAGATACGCAGTATTTT,CASSHLGLAGGPTDTQYF
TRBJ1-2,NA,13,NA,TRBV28,TGTGCCAGCACCCCCTTCCCAGGGCCCGGCTACACCTTC,CASTPFPGPGYTF
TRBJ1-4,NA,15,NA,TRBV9,TGTGCCAGCAGCGTAGACCCAGCAACTAATGAAAAACTGTTTTTT,CASSVDPATNEKLFF
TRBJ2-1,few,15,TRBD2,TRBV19,TGTGCCAGTAGTCCCGGACTAGCGGGGGTAAGTGAGCAGTTCTTC,CASSPGLAGVSEQFF
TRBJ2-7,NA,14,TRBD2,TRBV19,TGTGCCAGTAGTATGGGCGGGAGAGCGAATGAGCAGTACTTC,CASSMGGRANEQYF